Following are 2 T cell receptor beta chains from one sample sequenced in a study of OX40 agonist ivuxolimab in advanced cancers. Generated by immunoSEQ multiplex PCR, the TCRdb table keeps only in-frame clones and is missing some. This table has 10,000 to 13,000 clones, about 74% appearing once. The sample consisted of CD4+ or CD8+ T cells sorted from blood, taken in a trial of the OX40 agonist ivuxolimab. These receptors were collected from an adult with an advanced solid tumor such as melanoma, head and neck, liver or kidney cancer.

The CDR3 loop reads CSVAGISPNEQFF. The CDR3 bases are TGCAGCGTCGCCGGGATTTCCCCCAATGAGCAGTTCTTC. The J gene is TRBJ2-1, the V gene TRBV29-1; possible D gene TRBD2, 5 bases. The CDR3 is 13 amino acids. Trimming took off 6 bases at V and 6 bases at J, with 15 bases between the two ends. Germline V lookup: CDR1 SQVTM, CDR2 ANQGSEA.

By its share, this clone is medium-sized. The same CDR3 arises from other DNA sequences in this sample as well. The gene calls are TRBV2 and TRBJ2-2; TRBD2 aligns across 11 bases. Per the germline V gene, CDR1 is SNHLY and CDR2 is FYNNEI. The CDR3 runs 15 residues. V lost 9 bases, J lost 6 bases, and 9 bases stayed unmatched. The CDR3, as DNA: TGTGCCAGTAGTAGCGGGAGGGTGGCGCCCGGGGAGCTGTTTTTT. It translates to CASSSGRVAPGELFF.